The clone carrying this T cell receptor (beta chain) was seen a few times. Its antigen is still unknown. This entry is derived from a study of cytomegalovirus exposure and HLA in healthy donors. Findings and limits, study-wide: Associated with HLA alleles at 0.05 false discovery rate in a later analysis were fewer than 20,000 TCR beta sequences. TCR beta chains numbering more than 150 were designated cytomegalovirus-associated. Most TCRs appeared rarely, but some public TCRs recurred in many donors.

PCR was performed using 60 Vbeta and 13 Jbeta primers. TCRdb's table, derived via immunoSEQ multiplex PCR, lists solely in-frame clones and lacks some. The table includes approximately 140,000 clones, over 60% detected once. CDR1 ENHRY and CDR2 SYGVKD come from the germline V gene. The trim removed 0 bases at V and 0 bases at J, leaving 2 bases unmatched. The length of the CDR3 is 16 residues. Sample: PBMCs. The sequence was obtained from a woman aged 18 to 35 in good health and CMV-seronegative. The V call is TRBV10-3, the J call TRBJ2-1, with 7 bases aligning to TRBD2. CDR3 in DNA: TGTGCCATCAGTGAGTCGGCTAGCGGCTCCTACAATGAGCAGTTCTTC. Its protein is CAISESASGSYNEQFF.